Following are 25 T cell receptor beta chains from one sample sequenced in a study of blood T cell repertoires in COVID-19. Measured with immunoSEQ multiplex PCR; TCRdb has only the in-frame clones, and not every one. The table shows about 310,000 clones, with about 88% occurring only once. The sequencing input was peripheral blood. The receptors here all came from a man aged 65 to 85 with acute or convalescent COVID-19.

The chain links TRBV20-1 to TRBJ1-1; D remains ambiguous. Between the trimmed V and J ends, which lost 6 bases and 14 bases, there was a span of 19 bases. CDR1 and CDR2 (germline): DFQATT, SNEGSKA (reference sequence). CDR3 length equals 11 residues. Here the CDR3 reads CSANLGNLNFF. In DNA, the CDR3 is TGCAGTGCCAATCTCGGGAACCTGAACTTCTTT.

In its sample, this clone was seen a few times. V is TRBV6-5 and J is TRBJ2-1, with D possibly matching TRBD1 (6 bases). V was shortened by 6 bases and J by 5 bases, with 11 bases between the two germline ends. CDR1 is MNHEY and CDR2 is SVGAGI in the germline V gene. The CDR3 contains 13 residues. The CDR3 nucleotides are TGTGCCAGCAGCAGGGGCCTGAACAATGAGCAGTTCTTC. Residues: CASSRGLNNEQFF.

This chain's CDR3 is CASSDNDSLGNQPQHF. The CDR3 DNA reads TGTGCCAGCAGTGACAATGACAGTCTTGGCAATCAGCCCCAGCATTTT. The chain employs TRBV6-1 and TRBJ1-5, with a weak D call TRBD1 (5 bases). The length of the CDR3 is 16 residues. Germline assignment: CDR1 MNHNS and CDR2 SASEGT. Trimming removed 3 bases at V and 2 bases at J, with 14 bases between.

The chain has TRBV5-1 and TRBJ2-1; 7 nucleotides align to TRBD2. Germline CDR1 is SGHRS and CDR2 is YFSETQ. This CDR3 comprises 14 residues. V was pared by 4 bases and J by 10 bases, with 11 bases of the junction left unmatched. The CDR3 reads CASSLPLREGEQFF. The DNA for the CDR3 is TGCGCCAGCAGCCTGCCCCTTAGGGAGGGCGAGCAGTTCTTC.

CDR3 nucleotide sequence: TGTGCCAGCAGTGAAGATTACCAGGCTGAAGCTTTCTTT. It codes for CASSEDYQAEAFF. The chain employs TRBV6-1 and TRBJ1-1; D unresolved. Germline assignment: CDR1 MNHNS and CDR2 SASEGT. V lost 1 base and J 6 bases, leaving 9 bases between the germline ends. The CDR3 length is 13 residues.

This chain connects TRBV6-2 or TRBV6-3 to TRBJ2-7; 10 nucleotides agree with TRBD2. Trimming removed 4 bases from V and 6 bases from J; junction bases left unmatched: 6. The CDR3 is 14 amino acids. From germline, CDR1 is MNHEY and CDR2 SVGEGT. The CDR3 loop reads CASSSGLAVSEQYF. The CDR3, as DNA: TGTGCCAGCAGTTCCGGACTAGCGGTCTCCGAGCAGTACTTC.

This sequence joins TRBV7-2 and TRBJ2-5; TRBD2 is a possible D gene (5 bases). CDR1 and CDR2 from the germline V gene are SGHTA and FQGNSA. Between the trimmed V and J ends, which lost 5 bases and 5 bases, there was a span of 12 bases. This CDR3 is 13 amino acids long. Written as DNA, the CDR3 is TGTGCCAGCAGCCGCAACAGAGGGGAGACCCAGTACTTC. This gives the protein CASSRNRGETQYF.

The chain links TRBV19 to TRBJ2-5, with 12 positions matching TRBD1. The CDR3 loop spans 17 amino acids. Trimming removed 5 bases from V and 4 bases from J; junction bases left unmatched: 11. Germline CDR1 and CDR2: LNHDA and SQIVND (reference sequence). The CDR3 sequence: CASSRPPGTGGRETQYF. CDR3 coding DNA: TGTGCCAGTAGTCGCCCCCCCGGGACAGGGGGCAGAGAGACCCAGTACTTC.

The chain carries TRBV21-1 and TRBJ2-3; TRBD1, the table's D call, lacks a check against the DNA. TRBV21-1 is flagged as a pseudogene. The length of the CDR3 is 14 residues. CDR3 coding DNA: TGTGCCAGGGAGAGACAGGGGACCCCAGATACGCAGTATTTT. It translates to CARERQGTPDTQYF.

This sequence joins TRBV9 and TRBJ2-1; unclear D gene. The CDR3 contains 12 residues. CDR1 is SGDLS and CDR2 is YYNGEE in the germline V gene. Trimming left V 2 bases short and J 7 bases short, with 7 bases between. The CDR3 nucleotides are TGTGCCAGCAGCGTTTTGAGTAATGAGCAGTTCTTC. Protein product: CASSVLSNEQFF.

This clone was seen once. V usage is TRBV29-1 and J usage is TRBJ2-5; 12 bases line up with TRBD1. Trimming took 7 bases from V and 2 from J; bases not matched to a gene: 11. This CDR3 comprises 16 residues. Germline loops: CDR1 SQVTM, CDR2 ANQGSEA. The CDR3 region is CSADPGQGANQETQYF. CDR3 coding DNA: TGCAGCGCCGACCCGGGACAGGGGGCAAATCAAGAGACCCAGTACTTC.

The V gene is TRBV9, the J gene TRBJ1-6; D is perhaps TRBD1 (6 bases). This CDR3 has 15 amino acids. V lost 4 bases to trimming and J lost 8 bases, with 16 bases between them. The V gene's germline CDR1 is SGDLS and CDR2 YYNGEE. CDR3 nucleotide sequence: TGTGCCAGCAGCCCCGGCGCAGGGGTAGATTCACCCCTCCACTTT. Translating gives CASSPGAGVDSPLHF. The whole variable domain, filled in from reference TRBV9 and TRBJ1-6, reads DSGVTQTPKHLITATGQRVTLRCSPRSGDLSVYWYQQSLDQGLQFLIQYYNGEERAKGNILERFSAQQFPDLHSELNLSSLELGDSALYFCASSPGAGVDSPLHFGNGTRLTVT.

V gene TRBV7-2 combines with J gene TRBJ2-1, with TRBD2 matching 7 bases. The V gene's germline CDR1 is SGHTA and CDR2 FQGNSA. Trimming removed 5 bases from V and 7 bases from J; junction bases left unmatched: 11. The CDR3 is 15 amino acids. CDR3 in DNA: TGTGCCAGCAGCCCTGTGGGGAGGGCCGGGAATGAGCAGTTCTTC. Translating it yields CASSPVGRAGNEQFF.

This sequence joins TRBV27 and TRBJ2-7, with D tentatively TRBD2 (5 bases). The CDR3 spans 13 residues. Germline CDR1 MNHEY, CDR2 SMNVEV (reference sequence). Trimming took off 3 bases at V and 6 bases at J, with 12 bases between the two ends. The CDR3 DNA follows: TGTGCCAGCAGTTTCGGGGTTCTGGGCGAGCAGTACTTC. Its protein is CASSFGVLGEQYF.

The chain employs TRBV5-4 and TRBJ2-7, with TRBD2 matching 10 bases. The V segment lost 1 base and the J segment 3 bases; nucleotides outside the gene matches: 7. The CDR3 has 16 amino acids. The germline gives CDR1 SGHNT, CDR2 YYREEE (reference sequence). The CDR3 sequence is CASSLRSSGGYYEQYF. Written as DNA, the CDR3 is TGTGCCAGCAGCTTGAGGTCTAGCGGGGGATACTACGAGCAGTACTTC.

CDR3 sequence: CASSLLDRATEAFF. The CDR3 DNA reads as TGTGCCAGCAGCCTTCTGGACAGGGCCACTGAAGCTTTCTTT. The rearrangement links TRBV3-1 (or the pseudogene TRBV3-2) to TRBJ1-1, with 8 nucleotides matching TRBD1. Trimming cost V 4 bases and J 4 bases; bases outside gene matches: 5. Germline assignment: CDR1 LGHDT and CDR2 YNNKEL (reference sequence). The CDR3 contains 14 residues.

V is TRBV29-1 and J is TRBJ2-5, with no clear D. The germline V and J ends were trimmed by 2 bases and 0 bases, with 4 bases remaining between them. Germline V gene lookup returns CDR1 SQVTM and CDR2 ANQGSEA. The CDR3 contains 12 residues. The CDR3 region is CSVEPYQETQYF. As DNA, the CDR3 is TGCAGCGTTGAACCCTACCAAGAGACCCAGTACTTC. Using reference TRBV29-1 and TRBJ2-5 for the parts outside the CDR3, the full variable domain is SAVISQKPSRDICQRGTSLTIQCQVDSQVTMMFWYRQQPGQSLTLIATANQGSEATYESGFVIDKFPISRPNLTFSTLTVSNMSPEDSSIYLCSVEPYQETQYFGPGTRLLVL.

The V gene is TRBV5-1, the J gene TRBJ1-3; 10 bases line up with TRBD1. The V gene's germline CDR1 is SGHRS and CDR2 YFSETQ. The CDR3 spans 16 residues. V lost 0 bases, J lost 3 bases, and 3 bases stayed unmatched. CDR3 region: CASSLAGTGVGNTIYF. The CDR3 nucleotides read TGCGCCAGCAGCTTGGCGGGGACAGGGGTTGGAAACACCATATATTTT.

The V and J genes are TRBV2 and TRBJ1-2; 7 nucleotides line up with TRBD1. This CDR3 has 13 residues. Germline V gives CDR1 SNHLY, CDR2 FYNNEI. V lost 8 bases, J lost 2 bases, and 5 bases stayed unmatched. The CDR3 spells CASVRGLNYGYTF. As DNA, the CDR3 is TGTGCCAGCGTAAGGGGGCTAAACTATGGCTACACCTTC.

This sequence joins TRBV6-5 and TRBJ2-1, with a weak D call TRBD2 (6 bases). Trimming pared 6 bases from V and 4 bases from J, leaving 10 bases between. The CDR3 contains 13 residues. Germline V gene lookup returns CDR1 MNHEY and CDR2 SVGAGI. CDR3 region: CASRMGLYNEQFF. Here the CDR3 DNA reads TGTGCCAGCAGGATGGGACTGTACAATGAGCAGTTCTTC.

This chain links TRBV5-1 with TRBJ2-1, with TRBD2 matching 8 bases. After removal of 0 bases from V and 4 bases from J, the junction contained 6 bases not matched to a gene. CDR1 is SGHRS, CDR2 YFSETQ, per germline. This CDR3 is built from 16 residues. The CDR3 here is CASSLDFPGGYNEQFF. CDR3 sequence (DNA): TGCGCCAGCAGCTTGGATTTCCCGGGGGGGTACAATGAGCAGTTCTTC.

DNA for the CDR3: TGTGCCAGCAGCGTAGTCGCCTCGGGGGGAGAGCAGTACTTC. Translation: CASSVVASGGEQYF. The chain has TRBV9 and TRBJ2-7; 7 bases match TRBD2. With 0 bases clipped from V and 7 bases from J, the junction kept 7 bases outside the gene matches. In germline, CDR1 is SGDLS, CDR2 YYNGEE. The CDR3 covers 14 residues.

The chain is built from TRBV3-1 (or the pseudogene TRBV3-2) and TRBJ1-2; tentatively, D is TRBD1 (6 bases). V shed 0 bases and J shed 1 base, with 9 bases lying between them. The CDR3 has 15 amino acids. CDR1 is LGHDT and CDR2 is YNNKEL in the germline V gene (reference sequence). The CDR3 reads CASSQDIQGNYGYTF. Here the CDR3 DNA reads TGTGCCAGCAGCCAAGACATACAGGGTAACTATGGCTACACCTTC.

This clone has only a few counts. V usage is TRBV28 and J usage is TRBJ2-7; 9 positions match TRBD1. V shed 10 bases, J shed 2 bases, and the junction held 24 bases outside the gene matches. This CDR3 is 19 amino acids long. In germline, CDR1 is MDHEN, CDR2 SYDVKM. The CDR3 coding sequence is TGTGCCATTCGGGGGCCCCCCAGGACAGGGGAACCTTCTACCTACGAGCAGTACTTC. Its protein product is CAIRGPPRTGEPSTYEQYF.

This clone was counted a single time. The rearrangement links TRBV30 to TRBJ2-1, with 7 bases fitting TRBD1. CDR1 is GTSNPN, CDR2 SVGIG, per germline (reference sequence). The length of the CDR3 is 15 residues. Unmatched junction bases numbered 9, after V lost 0 bases and J lost 7 bases. The CDR3 region is CAWSVGTVRGNEQFF. CDR3 sequence (DNA): TGTGCCTGGAGTGTTGGGACAGTTAGAGGAAATGAGCAGTTCTTC.